The clone carrying this T cell receptor beta chain has just a few counts. Its antigen is unknown. This record comes from a study of T cell responses to AZD1222 COVID-19 vaccine. The CDR3 sequence is 13 residues long. V was shortened by 0 bases and J by 5 bases, with 8 bases between the two germline ends. The germline V gene has CDR1 GTSNPN and CDR2 SVGIG (reference sequence). Points from the study as a whole: Scientists sampled the repertoires only once the peak T cell response had passed. Baseline serostatus was positive in only a handful of AZD1222 recipients. Spike-specific TCR depth and breadth grew after two AZD1222 doses.

The protocol was immunoSEQ multiplex PCR, while the TCRdb copy is restricted to in-frame clones and leaves out a portion. The repertoire holds approximately 94,000 clones, with approximately 91% as singletons. The receptor was isolated from an adult in good health. This sample comprised peripheral blood, obtained on day 0 of AZD1222 vaccination. V gene TRBV30 combines with J gene TRBJ1-5; D remains unclear. Here the CDR3 DNA reads TGTGCCTGGAGTGTGACCCTCTATCAGCCCCAGCATTTT. Protein: CAWSVTLYQPQHF.